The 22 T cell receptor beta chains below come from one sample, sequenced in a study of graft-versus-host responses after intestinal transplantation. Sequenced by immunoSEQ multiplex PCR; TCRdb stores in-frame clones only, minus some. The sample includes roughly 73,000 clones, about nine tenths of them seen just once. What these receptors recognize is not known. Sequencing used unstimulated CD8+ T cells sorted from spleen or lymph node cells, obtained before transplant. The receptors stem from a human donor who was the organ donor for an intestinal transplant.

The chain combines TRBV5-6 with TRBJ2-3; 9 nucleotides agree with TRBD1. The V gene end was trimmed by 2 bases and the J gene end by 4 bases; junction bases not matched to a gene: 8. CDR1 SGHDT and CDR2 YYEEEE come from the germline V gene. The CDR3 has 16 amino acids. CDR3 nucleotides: TGTGCCAGCAGCTTCGCGACAGGGGGTTACTCAGATACGCAGTATTTT. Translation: CASSFATGGYSDTQYF.

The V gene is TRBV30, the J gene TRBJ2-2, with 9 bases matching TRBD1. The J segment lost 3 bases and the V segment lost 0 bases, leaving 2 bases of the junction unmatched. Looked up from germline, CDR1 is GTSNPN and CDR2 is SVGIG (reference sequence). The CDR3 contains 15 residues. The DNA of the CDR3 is TGTGCCTGGAGTGTACGGGACAGGGACACCGGGGAGCTGTTTTTT. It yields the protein CAWSVRDRDTGELFF. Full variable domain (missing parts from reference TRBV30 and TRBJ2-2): SQTIHQWPATLVQPVGSPLSLECTVEGTSNPNLYWYRQAAGRGLQLLFYSVGIGQISSEVPQNLSASRPQDRQFILSSKKLLLSDSGFYLCAWSVRDRDTGELFFGEGSRLTVL.

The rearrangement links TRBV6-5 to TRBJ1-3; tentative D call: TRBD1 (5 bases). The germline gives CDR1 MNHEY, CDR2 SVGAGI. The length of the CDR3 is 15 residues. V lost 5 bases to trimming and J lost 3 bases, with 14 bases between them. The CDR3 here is CASSLTETVGNTIYF. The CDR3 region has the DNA TGTGCCAGCAGTCTGACCGAGACAGTTGGAAACACCATATATTTT.

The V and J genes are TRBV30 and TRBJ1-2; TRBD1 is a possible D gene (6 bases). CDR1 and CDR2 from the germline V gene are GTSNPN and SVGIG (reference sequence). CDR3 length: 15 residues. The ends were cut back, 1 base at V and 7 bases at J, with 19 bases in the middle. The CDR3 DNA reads TGTGCCTGGAGTGCCGTTGGGGGCGCGGTCCGTGGCTACACCTTC. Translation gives CAWSAVGGAVRGYTF. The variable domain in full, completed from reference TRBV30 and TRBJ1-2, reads SQTIHQWPATLVQPVGSPLSLECTVEGTSNPNLYWYRQAAGRGLQLLFYSVGIGQISSEVPQNLSASRPQDRQFILSSKKLLLSDSGFYLCAWSAVGGAVRGYTFGSGTRLTVV.

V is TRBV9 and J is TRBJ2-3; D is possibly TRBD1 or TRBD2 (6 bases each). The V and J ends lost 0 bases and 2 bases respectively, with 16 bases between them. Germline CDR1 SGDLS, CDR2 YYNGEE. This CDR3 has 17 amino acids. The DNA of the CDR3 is TGTGCCAGCAGCGTAGCATCCGGGGGCAGCTCCACAGATACGCAGTATTTT. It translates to CASSVASGGSSTDTQYF.

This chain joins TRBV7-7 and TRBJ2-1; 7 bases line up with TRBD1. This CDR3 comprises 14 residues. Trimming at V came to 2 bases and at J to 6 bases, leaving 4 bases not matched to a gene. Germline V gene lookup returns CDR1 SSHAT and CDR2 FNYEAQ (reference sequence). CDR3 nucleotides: TGTGCCAGCAGCTTAATACAGGGGAGCAATGAGCAGTTCTTC. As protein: CASSLIQGSNEQFF. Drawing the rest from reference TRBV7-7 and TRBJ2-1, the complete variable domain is GAGVSQSPRYKVTKRGQDVTLRCDPISSHATLYWYQQALGQGPEFLTYFNYEAQPDKSGLPSDRFSAERPEGSISTLTIQRTEQRDSAMYRCASSLIQGSNEQFFGPGTRLTVL.

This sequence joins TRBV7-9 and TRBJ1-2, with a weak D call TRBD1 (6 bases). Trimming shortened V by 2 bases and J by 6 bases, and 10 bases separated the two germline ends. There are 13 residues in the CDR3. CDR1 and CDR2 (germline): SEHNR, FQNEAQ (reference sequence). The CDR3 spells CASSLTPGDGYTF. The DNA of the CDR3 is TGTGCCAGCAGCTTAACTCCAGGGGATGGCTACACCTTC.

CDR3 region: CASSSSDRDGFSYNEQFF. The CDR3 bases are TGTGCCAGCAGTAGCTCGGACAGGGACGGTTTCTCCTACAATGAGCAGTTCTTC. This chain uses TRBV27 with TRBJ2-1; 8 bases match TRBD1. Trimming took 5 bases from V and 0 from J; bases not matched to a gene: 12. The germline V gene has CDR1 MNHEY and CDR2 SMNVEV (reference sequence). The CDR3 totals 18 residues.

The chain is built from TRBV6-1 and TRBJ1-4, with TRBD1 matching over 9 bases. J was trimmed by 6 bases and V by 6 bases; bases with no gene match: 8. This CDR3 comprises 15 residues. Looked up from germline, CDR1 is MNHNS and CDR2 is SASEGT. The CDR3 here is CASRGHRGRDEKLFF. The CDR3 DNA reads TGTGCCAGCAGGGGCCACAGGGGGCGCGATGAAAAACTGTTTTTT.

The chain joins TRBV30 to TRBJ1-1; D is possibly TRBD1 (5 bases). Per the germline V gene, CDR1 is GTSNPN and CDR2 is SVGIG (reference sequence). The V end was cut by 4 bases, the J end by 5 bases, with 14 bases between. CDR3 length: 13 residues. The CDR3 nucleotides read TGTGCCTGGAACGGGGCGCTGAGTACTGAAGCTTTCTTT. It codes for CAWNGALSTEAFF.

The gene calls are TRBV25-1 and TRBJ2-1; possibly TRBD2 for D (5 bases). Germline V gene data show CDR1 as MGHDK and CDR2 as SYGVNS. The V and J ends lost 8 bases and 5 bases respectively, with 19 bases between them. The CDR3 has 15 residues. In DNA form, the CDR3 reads TGTGCCAGCTCTCGAGGGTCATCCTTCAACAATGAGCAGTTCTTC. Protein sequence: CASSRGSSFNNEQFF.

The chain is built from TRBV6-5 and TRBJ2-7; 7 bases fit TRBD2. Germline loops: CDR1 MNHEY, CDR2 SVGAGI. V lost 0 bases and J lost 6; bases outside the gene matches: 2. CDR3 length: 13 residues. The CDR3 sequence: CASSYSGRSEQYF. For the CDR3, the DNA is TGTGCCAGCAGTTACTCCGGGAGGTCCGAGCAGTACTTC.

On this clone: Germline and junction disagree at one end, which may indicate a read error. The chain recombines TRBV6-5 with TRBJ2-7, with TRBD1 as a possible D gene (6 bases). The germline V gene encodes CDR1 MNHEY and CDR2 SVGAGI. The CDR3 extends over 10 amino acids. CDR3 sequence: CASSEIEGVF. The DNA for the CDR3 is TGTGCCAGCAGTGAAATAGAGGGGGTCTTC.

The CDR3 reads CASSPGQGMDEAFF. DNA of the CDR3: TGCGCCAGCAGCCCGGGACAGGGAATGGATGAAGCTTTCTTT. The rearrangement uses TRBV5-1 and TRBJ1-1, with 9 bases that match TRBD1. CDR3 length: 14 amino acids. The germline V gene encodes CDR1 SGHRS and CDR2 YFSETQ. With 4 bases clipped from V and 7 bases from J, the junction kept 8 bases outside the gene matches.

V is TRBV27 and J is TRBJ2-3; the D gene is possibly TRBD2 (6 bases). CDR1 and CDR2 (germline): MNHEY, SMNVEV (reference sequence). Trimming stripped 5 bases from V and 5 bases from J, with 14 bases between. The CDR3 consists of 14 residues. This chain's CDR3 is CASSPGLPRDTQYF. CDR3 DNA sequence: TGTGCCAGCAGTCCGGGACTCCCCCGAGATACGCAGTATTTT.

The CDR3 DNA sequence: TGCGCCAGCAGTTCAACAGATACGCAGTATTTT. Translating gives CASSSTDTQYF. The chain joins TRBV5-1 to TRBJ2-3, with unresolved D. V lost 5 bases to trimming and J lost 3 bases, with 4 bases between them. Germline V gene lookup returns CDR1 SGHRS and CDR2 YFSETQ. The CDR3 has 11 residues.

The CDR3 nucleotides read TGTGCCAGCAGCTTAAACAGGGGTCCCACAGATACGCAGTATTTT. This encodes CASSLNRGPTDTQYF. V and J are TRBV7-6 and TRBJ2-3; 7 bases are shared with TRBD1. V trimming: 2 bases; J trimming: 2 bases; junction bases outside the gene matches: 4. The CDR3 covers 15 residues. Germline V gene data show CDR1 as SGHVS and CDR2 as FNYEAQ.

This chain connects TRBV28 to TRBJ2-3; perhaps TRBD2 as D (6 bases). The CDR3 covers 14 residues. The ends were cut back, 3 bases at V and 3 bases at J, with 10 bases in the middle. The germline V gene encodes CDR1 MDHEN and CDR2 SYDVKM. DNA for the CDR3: TGTGCCAGCAGTTTCGGAGCGGGTACAGATACGCAGTATTTT. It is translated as CASSFGAGTDTQYF.

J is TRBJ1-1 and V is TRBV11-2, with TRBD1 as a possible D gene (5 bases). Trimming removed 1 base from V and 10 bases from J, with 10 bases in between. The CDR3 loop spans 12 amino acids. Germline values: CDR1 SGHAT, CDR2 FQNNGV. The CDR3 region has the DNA TGTGCCAGCAGCTTAGTACAGGTCGGAGCTTTCTTT. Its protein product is CASSLVQVGAFF.

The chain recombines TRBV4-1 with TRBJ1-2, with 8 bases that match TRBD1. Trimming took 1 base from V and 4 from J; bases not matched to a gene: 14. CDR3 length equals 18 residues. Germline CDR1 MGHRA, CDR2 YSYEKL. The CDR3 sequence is CASSQGHVGQGVSYGYTF. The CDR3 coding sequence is TGCGCCAGCAGCCAAGGACACGTTGGACAGGGAGTTTCCTATGGCTACACCTTC.

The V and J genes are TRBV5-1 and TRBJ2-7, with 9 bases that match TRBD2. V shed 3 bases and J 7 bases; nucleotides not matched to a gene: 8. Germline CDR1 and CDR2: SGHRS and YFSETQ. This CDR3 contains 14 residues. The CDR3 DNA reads TGCGCCAGCAGCTCCAGCGGGGGGATGTGGGAGCAGTACTTC. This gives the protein CASSSSGGMWEQYF.

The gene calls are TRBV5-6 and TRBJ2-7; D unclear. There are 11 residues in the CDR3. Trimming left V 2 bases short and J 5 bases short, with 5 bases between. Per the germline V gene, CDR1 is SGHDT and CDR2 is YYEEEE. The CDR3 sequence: CASSLNHEQYF. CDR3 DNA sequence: TGTGCCAGCAGCTTAAACCACGAGCAGTACTTC.